The clone carrying this T cell receptor beta chain was detected ten times or more. The CDR3 regions of TCR beta were amplified from RNA transcripts. TCR CDR3 underwent first-round RT-PCR with the HTBI primer set. TCRdb used MiXCR to reprocess the multiplex PCR reads, holding one entry per CDR3 protein. The sample records 350,000 to 400,000 distinct CDR3 sequences, about 15% being singletons. The data derive from a study of T cells in Graves' hyperthyroidism and ophthalmopathy. The CDR3 is made up of 17 amino acids. Germline values: CDR1 GTSNPN, CDR2 SVGIG (reference sequence). The V gene lost 3 bases and the J gene lost 0 bases, with 18 bases spanning the gap.

The TCR sequence derives from a woman in her twenties or thirties with Graves' hyperthyroidism. Source material: blood. The rearrangement links TRBV30 to TRBJ1-5, with D maybe TRBD1 (6 bases). The CDR3 region is CAWRSTRQVDSNQPQHF. The CDR3 region has the DNA TGTGCCTGGAGGTCTACTCGACAGGTTGATAGCAATCAGCCCCAGCATTTT.